The entry below describes one T cell receptor beta chain. The data originate from a study of blood T cell repertoires in COVID-19. Germline V gene lookup returns CDR1 SEHNR and CDR2 FQNEAQ (reference sequence). This CDR3 contains 16 residues. With V trimmed by 1 base and J by 3 bases, 7 bases remained unmatched. Participants came from roughly 25 US areas, aged about 18 to 95 years. Clones were read by immunoSEQ multiplex PCR, and TCRdb kept only the in-frame ones, dropping some. The sample has about 140,000 clones, nearly 80% seen once. This TCR derives from a woman aged 45 to 65 who had recovered from COVID-19. V is TRBV7-9 and J is TRBJ2-3; 7 nucleotides match TRBD2. The sample was PBMCs or T cells enriched from blood (not recorded which). DNA of the CDR3: TGTGCCAGCAGCTTAGGGGCGGGAGAGGCGACAGATACGCAGTATTTT. This encodes CASSLGAGEATDTQYF.